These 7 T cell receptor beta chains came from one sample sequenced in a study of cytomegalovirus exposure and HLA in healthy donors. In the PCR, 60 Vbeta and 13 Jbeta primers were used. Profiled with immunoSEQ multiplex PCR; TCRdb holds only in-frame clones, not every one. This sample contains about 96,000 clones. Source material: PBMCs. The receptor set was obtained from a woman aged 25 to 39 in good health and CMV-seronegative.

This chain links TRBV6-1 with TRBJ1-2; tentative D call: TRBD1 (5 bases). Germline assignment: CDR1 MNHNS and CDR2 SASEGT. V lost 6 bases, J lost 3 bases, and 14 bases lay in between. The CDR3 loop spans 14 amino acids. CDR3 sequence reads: CASRGGGVYYGYTF. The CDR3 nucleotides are TGTGCCAGCAGGGGGGGAGGGGTTTACTATGGCTACACCTTC.

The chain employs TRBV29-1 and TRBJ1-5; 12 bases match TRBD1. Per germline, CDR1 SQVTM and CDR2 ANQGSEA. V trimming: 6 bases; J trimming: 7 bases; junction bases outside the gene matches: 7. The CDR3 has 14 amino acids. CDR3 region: CSVRDRGPWQPQHF. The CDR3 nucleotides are TGCAGCGTCCGGGACAGGGGGCCTTGGCAGCCCCAGCATTTT.

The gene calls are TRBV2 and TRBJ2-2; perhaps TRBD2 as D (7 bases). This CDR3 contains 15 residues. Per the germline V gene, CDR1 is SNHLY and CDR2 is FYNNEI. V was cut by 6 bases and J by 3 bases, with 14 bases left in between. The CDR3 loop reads CASRGGAGDTGELFF. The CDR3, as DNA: TGTGCCAGCAGGGGGGGGGCAGGTGACACCGGGGAGCTGTTTTTT.

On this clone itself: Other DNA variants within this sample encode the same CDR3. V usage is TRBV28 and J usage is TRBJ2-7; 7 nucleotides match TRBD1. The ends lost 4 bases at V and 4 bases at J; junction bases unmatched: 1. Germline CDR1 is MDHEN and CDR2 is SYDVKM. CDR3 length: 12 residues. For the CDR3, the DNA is TGTGCCAGCAGTTCGACAGGGTACGAGCAGTACTTC. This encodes CASSSTGYEQYF. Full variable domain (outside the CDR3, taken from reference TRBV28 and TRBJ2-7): DVKVTQSSRYLVKRTGEKVFLECVQDMDHENMFWYRQDPGLGLRLIYFSYDVKMKEKGDIPEGYSVSREKKERFSLILESASTNQTSMYLCASSSTGYEQYFGPGTRLTVT.

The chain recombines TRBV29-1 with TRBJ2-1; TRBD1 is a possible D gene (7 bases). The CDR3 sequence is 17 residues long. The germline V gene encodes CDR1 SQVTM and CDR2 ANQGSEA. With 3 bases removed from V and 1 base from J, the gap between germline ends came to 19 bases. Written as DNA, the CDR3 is TGCAGCGTTGACCGGAGCTGGGGGGACAGTTCCTACAATGAGCAGTTCTTC. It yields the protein CSVDRSWGDSSYNEQFF.

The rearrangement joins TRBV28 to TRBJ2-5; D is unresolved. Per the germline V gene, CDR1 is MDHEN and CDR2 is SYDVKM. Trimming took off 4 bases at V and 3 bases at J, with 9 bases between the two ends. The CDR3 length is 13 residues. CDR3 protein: CASSSYREETQYF. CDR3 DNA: TGTGCCAGCAGTTCGTACAGAGAAGAGACCCAGTACTTC.

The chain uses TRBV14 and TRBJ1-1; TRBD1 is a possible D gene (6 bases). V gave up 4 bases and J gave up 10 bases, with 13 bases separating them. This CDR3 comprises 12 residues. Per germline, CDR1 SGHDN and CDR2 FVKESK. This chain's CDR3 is CASSPNRVTAFF. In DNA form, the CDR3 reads TGTGCCAGCAGCCCCAACAGGGTAACAGCTTTCTTT.